These 28 T cell receptor beta chains were sequenced from one sample in a study of blood T cell repertoires in COVID-19 (dated by TCRdb to the early 2020s). Preparation of the library involved the immunoSEQ multiplex PCR assay. Not all clones reach the TCRdb copy of this immuneACCESS table, which keeps in-frame sequences only. Checked studies attribute under half of the gap to unresolved V genes and leave the rest unexplained. This sample lists about 55,000 clones; roughly 90% were detected once. Jointly, the top ten make up roughly 15% of the sample. Source material: peripheral blood. Source of these receptors: an elderly man with acute or convalescent COVID-19.

The chain recombines TRBV7-9 with TRBJ2-2; the match to TRBD2 covers 10 bases. From germline, CDR1 is SEHNR and CDR2 FQNEAQ (reference sequence). V shed 0 bases, J shed 8 bases, and the junction held 9 bases outside the gene matches. CDR3 size: 17 residues. CDR3 in amino acids: CASSLASSGGLGGELFF. CDR3 DNA sequence: TGTGCCAGCAGCTTAGCTTCTAGCGGGGGCCTCGGAGGGGAGCTGTTTTTT.

The chain links TRBV30 to TRBJ2-7, with TRBD2 matching 8 bases. V trimming: 5 bases; J trimming: 4 bases; junction bases outside the gene matches: 10. The CDR3 is 14 residues long. Germline assignment: CDR1 GTSNPN and CDR2 SVGIG (reference sequence). The CDR3 sequence: CAWAALSGGYEQYF. The CDR3 coding sequence is TGTGCCTGGGCGGCCCTAAGCGGGGGTTACGAGCAGTACTTC. The complete variable domain, with remaining parts taken from reference TRBV30 and TRBJ2-7, reads SQTIHQWPATLVQPVGSPLSLECTVEGTSNPNLYWYRQAAGRGLQLLFYSVGIGQISSEVPQNLSASRPQDRQFILSSKKLLLSDSGFYLCAWAALSGGYEQYFGPGTRLTVT.

The chain has TRBV19 and TRBJ2-3; 9 bases align to TRBD2. With V trimmed by 4 bases and J by 5 bases, 13 bases remained unmatched. The V gene's germline CDR1 is LNHDA and CDR2 SQIVND (reference sequence). This CDR3 region has 17 residues. The CDR3: CASSKSGTSSVEDTQYF. The CDR3, as DNA: TGTGCCAGTAGTAAGTCCGGGACTAGCAGCGTGGAAGATACGCAGTATTTT.

This clone was recorded only once. This chain joins TRBV4-1 and TRBJ1-2; TRBD1 is a possible D gene (6 bases). In germline, CDR1 is MGHRA, CDR2 YSYEKL. The CDR3 runs 15 residues. V lost 4 bases and J lost 3, with 15 bases in between. This CDR3 reads CASSPPGHTDYGYTF. For the CDR3, the DNA is TGCGCCAGCAGCCCACCGGGACACACTGACTATGGCTACACCTTC.

The gene calls are TRBV6-1 and TRBJ2-5, with TRBD2 matching 10 bases. CDR3 length equals 16 residues. Germline V gene lookup returns CDR1 MNHNS and CDR2 SASEGT. Trimming at V came to 4 bases and at J to 2 bases, leaving 7 bases not matched to a gene. This CDR3 reads CASSVAVLAGQETQYF. The CDR3 nucleotides read TGTGCCAGCAGTGTAGCGGTACTAGCGGGACAAGAGACCCAGTACTTC.

The rearrangement joins TRBV6-1 to TRBJ2-3; TRBD2 might be the D (6 bases). The CDR3 length is 17 residues. Germline values: CDR1 MNHNS, CDR2 SASEGT. V lost 2 bases and J 3 bases, leaving 18 bases between the germline ends. CDR3: CASSELGGGVSTDTQYF. Here the CDR3 DNA reads TGTGCCAGCAGTGAACTGGGCGGAGGGGTTAGTACAGATACGCAGTATTTT.

This rearrangement joins TRBV6-5 to TRBJ2-7, with TRBD2 identical over 8 bases. The V gene's germline CDR1 is MNHEY and CDR2 SVGAGI. The V segment lost 7 bases and the J segment 2 bases; nucleotides outside the gene matches: 1. This CDR3 spans 12 amino acids. The CDR3 loop reads CASNGGAYEQYF. Here the CDR3 DNA reads TGTGCCAGCAACGGGGGGGCCTACGAGCAGTACTTC.

The gene calls are TRBV9 and TRBJ1-6, with D perhaps matching TRBD1 (6 bases). This CDR3 region has 15 residues. V dropped 4 bases and J dropped 8 bases, with 16 bases sitting between them. Looked up from germline, CDR1 is SGDLS and CDR2 is YYNGEE. The CDR3 bases are TGTGCCAGCAGCTTAGGGGGGGGTAGAGATTCACCCCTCCACTTT. It codes for CASSLGGGRDSPLHF.

This rearrangement joins TRBV6-5 to TRBJ2-7; 10 nucleotides match TRBD1. V shed 2 bases, J shed 5 bases, and the junction held 6 bases outside the gene matches. Germline assignment: CDR1 MNHEY and CDR2 SVGAGI. This CDR3 has 15 residues. Here the CDR3 DNA reads TGTGCCAGCAGTTACGTGAGACAGGGGGCCGACGAGCAGTACTTC. It specifies CASSYVRQGADEQYF.

The genes are TRBV27 and TRBJ1-6; D ambiguous. Germline V CDR1 and CDR2: MNHEY, SMNVEV (reference sequence). This CDR3 has 14 residues. The ends were cut back, 6 bases at V and 2 bases at J, with 8 bases in the middle. Written as DNA, the CDR3 is TGTGCCAGCAGCCCGAGGGCCTATAATTCACCCCTCCACTTT. Its protein product is CASSPRAYNSPLHF.

The V and J genes are TRBV6-5 and TRBJ2-1, with 7 nucleotides matching TRBD1. Germline V gene lookup returns CDR1 MNHEY and CDR2 SVGAGI. The CDR3 totals 14 residues. After removal of 1 base from V and 5 bases from J, the junction contained 2 bases not matched to a gene. The CDR3 region has the DNA TGTGCCAGCAGTTACTACACAGGGGACAATGAGCAGTTCTTC. Protein product: CASSYYTGDNEQFF.

The chain couples TRBV6-5 to TRBJ2-7, with 10 bases fitting TRBD1. This CDR3 is built from 14 residues. V lost 6 bases to trimming and J lost 1 base; unmatched junction nucleotides: 3. The germline V gene encodes CDR1 MNHEY and CDR2 SVGAGI. CDR3 nucleotides: TGTGCCAGCAGAGGGACAGGGGCGTCCTACGAGCAGTACTTC. This translates into CASRGTGASYEQYF.

This clone was counted a single time. The sample contains more than one DNA sequence encoding this CDR3. The chain joins TRBV28 to TRBJ1-2; 7 nucleotides align to TRBD1. Germline CDR1 is MDHEN and CDR2 is SYDVKM. The CDR3 sequence is 13 residues long. V shed 6 bases and J 2 bases; nucleotides not matched to a gene: 3. CDR3 loop: CASSPTGNYGYTF. CDR3 DNA: TGTGCCAGCAGCCCGACAGGGAACTATGGCTACACCTTC.

J is TRBJ1-1 and V is TRBV30; 8 bases agree with TRBD1. The junction had 13 bases not matched to a gene; V was cut back by 5 bases and J by 14 bases. The germline CDR1 and CDR2 sequences are GTSNPN and SVGIG (reference sequence). There are 12 residues in the CDR3. CDR3 sequence (DNA): TGTGCCTGGGCACAGACAGGGGACTTTGACTTCTTT. It encodes CAWAQTGDFDFF.

The CDR3 sequence is CASSLTTGVLSEKLFF. The CDR3, as DNA: TGTGCCAGTAGTCTGACGACAGGGGTACTAAGCGAAAAACTGTTTTTT. This chain connects TRBV19 to TRBJ1-4, with TRBD1 identical over 8 bases. V trimming: 5 bases; J trimming: 8 bases; junction bases outside the gene matches: 13. The CDR3 contains 16 residues. Germline V lookup: CDR1 LNHDA, CDR2 SQIVND (reference sequence).

The chain joins TRBV5-6 to TRBJ1-1; 12 bases align to TRBD1. CDR3 length equals 16 residues. Germline CDR1 SGHDT, CDR2 YYEEEE. V gave up 4 bases and J gave up 1 base; unmatched junction bases: 5. CDR3 protein: CASSALGQGANTEAFF. CDR3 DNA: TGTGCCAGCAGCGCCCTGGGACAGGGGGCGAACACTGAAGCTTTCTTT. The full variable domain, in which reference TRBV5-6 and TRBJ1-1 provide the parts outside the CDR3, is DAGVTQSPTHLIKTRGQQVTLRCSPKSGHDTVSWYQQALGQGPQFIFQYYEEEERQRGNFPDRFSGHQFPNYSSELNVNALLLGDSALYLCASSALGQGANTEAFFGQGTRLTVV.

The chain employs TRBV24-1 and TRBJ2-1, with unresolved D. The CDR3 extends over 13 amino acids. Per the germline V gene, CDR1 is KGHDR and CDR2 is SFDVKD. The V gene lost 3 bases and the J gene lost 7 bases, with 9 bases spanning the gap. In nucleotides, the CDR3 is TGTGCCACCAGTGATATGAACACGAATGAGCAGTTCTTC. Translation: CATSDMNTNEQFF.

The chain joins TRBV2 to TRBJ2-7; D ambiguous. Germline V gives CDR1 SNHLY, CDR2 FYNNEI. The CDR3 has 13 residues. With 3 bases removed from V and 0 bases from J, the gap between germline ends came to 6 bases. CDR3 sequence (DNA): TGTGCCAGCAGTGACCAGCGCTCCTACGAGCAGTACTTC. Translation gives CASSDQRSYEQYF.

The chain employs TRBV6-5 and TRBJ1-4; D gene ambiguous. Between the trimmed V and J ends, which lost 4 bases and 0 bases, there was a span of 9 bases. Germline CDR1 MNHEY, CDR2 SVGAGI. There are 15 residues in the CDR3. CDR3 coding DNA: TGTGCCAGCAGTTTCTCGTTCACAACTAATGAAAAACTGTTTTTT. Translated, it gives CASSFSFTTNEKLFF.

The chain couples TRBV3-1 (or the pseudogene TRBV3-2) to TRBJ1-6, with 7 bases fitting TRBD1. The ends lost 4 bases at V and 9 bases at J; junction bases unmatched: 6. Germline V gene sequence: CDR1 LGHDT, CDR2 YNNKEL (reference sequence). The CDR3 runs 14 residues. DNA for the CDR3: TGTGCCAGCAGCCCGACACAGGGGCCTTCACCCCTCCACTTT. Protein sequence: CASSPTQGPSPLHF.

The CDR3 DNA follows: TGTGCCAGCAGCCAGGACACACAAGAGACCCAGTACTTC. Translating it yields CASSQDTQETQYF. J is TRBJ2-5 and V is TRBV4-2; D is perhaps TRBD1 (5 bases). Germline-derived CDR1 and CDR2 are LGHNA and YNFKEQ. V dropped 3 bases and J dropped 2 bases, with 7 bases sitting between them. This CDR3 contains 13 residues.

The chain has TRBV24-1 and TRBJ2-2, with D possibly matching TRBD1 (5 bases). The CDR3 runs 15 residues. Germline V gives CDR1 KGHDR, CDR2 SFDVKD. Trimming took 3 bases from V and 1 from J, leaving 8 bases between them. The CDR3: CATSDPTGNTGELFF. The CDR3, as DNA: TGTGCCACCAGTGATCCCACAGGGAACACCGGGGAGCTGTTTTTT.

The chain couples TRBV30 to TRBJ2-5, with TRBD2 as a possible D gene (6 bases). V was pared by 2 bases and J by 2 bases, with 9 bases between. The CDR3 is 13 residues long. CDR1 is GTSNPN and CDR2 is SVGIG in the germline V gene (reference sequence). The CDR3 DNA follows: TGTGCCTGGAGTTACGGGGGTCAAGAGACCCAGTACTTC. This codes for CAWSYGGQETQYF.

This clone was picked up one time. As DNA, the CDR3 is TGTGCCAGCAGCCAACCAGGACAGGTTAATTCACCCCTCCACTTT. It translates to CASSQPGQVNSPLHF. The J gene is TRBJ1-6, the V gene TRBV3-1 (or the pseudogene TRBV3-2), with 7 bases fitting TRBD1. Germline V gene lookup returns CDR1 LGHDT and CDR2 YNNKEL (reference sequence). The CDR3 has 15 amino acids. V shed 2 bases and J 6 bases; nucleotides not matched to a gene: 4.

The chain uses TRBV11-2 and TRBJ1-1; possible D gene TRBD1, 6 bases. The V gene lost 1 base and the J gene lost 4 bases, with 10 bases spanning the gap. Germline V CDR1 and CDR2: SGHAT, FQNNGV. The CDR3 contains 14 residues. The DNA for the CDR3 is TGTGCCAGCAGCTTAGTCAGGGGTAGCACTGAAGCTTTCTTT. Translated: CASSLVRGSTEAFF.

The chain combines TRBV24-1 with TRBJ2-3; D is unclear. The CDR3 sequence is 14 residues long. The V gene's germline CDR1 is KGHDR and CDR2 SFDVKD. V was cut by 2 bases and J by 4 bases, with 9 bases left in between. CDR3 bases: TGTGCCACCAGTGATTCAACTCTTCCAGATACGCAGTATTTT. Translated: CATSDSTLPDTQYF.

The chain links TRBV20-1 to TRBJ2-7; D is possibly TRBD2 (5 bases). CDR1 is DFQATT and CDR2 is SNEGSKA in the germline V gene (reference sequence). The CDR3 runs to 13 residues. V was shortened by 3 bases and J by 7 bases, with 16 bases between the two germline ends. CDR3 amino acids: CSASGGSPGEQYF. The CDR3 bases are TGCAGTGCTAGTGGCGGGTCCCCTGGGGAGCAGTACTTC.

The V call is TRBV5-1, the J call TRBJ2-1; the D gene is possibly TRBD1 (5 bases). Trimming took 0 bases from V and 2 from J, leaving 6 bases between them. From germline, CDR1 is SGHRS and CDR2 YFSETQ. The CDR3 runs 14 residues. For the CDR3, the DNA is TGCGCCAGCAGCTTGGCAGGGCCCTACAATGAGCAGTTCTTC. It encodes CASSLAGPYNEQFF.